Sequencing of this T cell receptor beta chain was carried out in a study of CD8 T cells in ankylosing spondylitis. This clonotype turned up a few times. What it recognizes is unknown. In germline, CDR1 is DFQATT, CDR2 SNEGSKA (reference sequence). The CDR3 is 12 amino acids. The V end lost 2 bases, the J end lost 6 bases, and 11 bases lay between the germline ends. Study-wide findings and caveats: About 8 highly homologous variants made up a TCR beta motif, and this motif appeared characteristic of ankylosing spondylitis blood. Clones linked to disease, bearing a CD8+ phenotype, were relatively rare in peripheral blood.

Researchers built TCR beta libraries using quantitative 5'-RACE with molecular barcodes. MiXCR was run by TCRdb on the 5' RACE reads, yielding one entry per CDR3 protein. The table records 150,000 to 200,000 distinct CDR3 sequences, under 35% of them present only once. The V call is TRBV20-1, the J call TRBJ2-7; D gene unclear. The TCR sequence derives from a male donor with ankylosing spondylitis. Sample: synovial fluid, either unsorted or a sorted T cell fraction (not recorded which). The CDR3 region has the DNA TGCAGTGCTAGAAAGTTAGATCGCGAGCAGTACTTC. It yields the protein CSARKLDREQYF.